This record concerns one T cell receptor (beta chain) sequence. What antigen it recognizes has not been identified. No per-base quality is available; no much larger clone lies one base away. Library prep was done by the immunoSEQ multiplex PCR assay. For the multiplex PCR, a mixture combining 60 forward primers for TCR Vbeta segments and 13 reverse primers for TCR Jbeta segments was used. Amplification of the CDR3 region of rearranged TCR beta genes was performed with a multiplex PCR assay on genomic DNA. The amplified TCR beta libraries were sequenced on the Illumina HiSeq System as 87-base-pair reads. Per the original workflow: A later analysis tallied 70 million to 100 million unique TCR beta chains across the 700 or so repertoires, and approximately 12 million of those chains were shared by two or more donors. To remove PCR and sequencing errors, raw reads were error-corrected and collapsed into unique sequences using a nearest-neighbor algorithm that merged closely related sequences. Alignment of CDR3 sequences to IMGT reference sequences was used to assign V, D and J gene segments. For a sequence to be retained, a match of at least six nucleotides was required to both a V gene segment and a J gene segment. A rearrangement was called productive if the CDR3 had no stop codons and remained in frame with V and J, and every other rearrangement was called non-productive. Following IMGT convention, CDR3 was defined as the stretch from the second conserved V-encoded cysteine to the conserved J-encoded phenylalanine. Sequences without an unambiguous match to a single V gene segment were excluded from the earlier analysis of approximately 560 of the donors. An earlier analysis of 500 to 600 of the donors classified V segments as functional when productive rearrangements were above 56.7% and as segregating when the standard deviation between donors was above 5%. A statistical classification framework was developed to diagnose cytomegalovirus status using the catalog of TCR beta chain sequences. In a later analysis, V and J genes were assigned by comparing TCR nucleotide sequences against IMGT/GENE-DB human TR gene sequences. Using the TCRdist pipeline, a later analysis assigned CDR3 sequences along with most-parsimonious VDJ recombination scenarios. In a later analysis, every TCR beta chain was defined by the combination of its CDR3 amino acid sequence and its V-gene family, and reads without a unique V-gene family were dropped. As a way to deal with suspected cross-contamination and a sequencing artifact, a later analysis dropped 450 to 600 nucleotide sequences that were highly shared and had low generation probability. In a later analysis, a clonal expansion index was calculated for each public chain from normalized within-repertoire ranks of inferred template counts. In a later analysis, generation probabilities were computed with a VDJ recombination model fitted to out-of-frame rearrangements, and the resulting probabilities were checked against IGoR. In a later analysis, TCR-TCR, TCR-HLA and TCR-CMV co-occurrence was scored with hypergeometric tests, and a repertoire-size bias correction was applied to TCR pairs. In a later analysis, false discovery rates were estimated by permuting HLA or CMV assignments 20 times. In a later analysis, co-occurring TCRs were grouped using DBSCAN, with TCRdist sequence similarity added in when clustering inside HLA-allele-positive subsets. Repertoires with fewer than 30,000 or more than 120,000 public chains were left out of co-occurrence clustering, as were five repertoires with anomalous nucleotide sharing. TCRdb took this table from immuneACCESS and kept in-frame rearrangements with V and J called. Such tables lack part of the clones; where checked against another copy, unresolved V genes explain under half of the gap, and the rest is unexplained. That table is the source of V, J and clone size, and D and trimming were worked out from the DNA. The sample contains some 110,000 clones, approximately 80% of them found a single time. Clones ranked in the top ten supply about 5.4% of the sample.

The cohort comprised approximately 700 healthy bone marrow donors. At the time of sampling, every cohort member was nominally healthy, though immune exposures that went unrecorded were likely present. The donor was CMV seropositive and belonged to the group of 250 to 350 seropositive cohort members. A peripheral blood sample was collected from each donor, and TCR beta sequencing was performed on peripheral blood mononuclear cells. Genomic DNA extraction from the blood cell samples was performed with the Qiagen DNeasy Blood Extraction Kit. This sample is part of a study of cytomegalovirus exposure and HLA in healthy donors (dated by TCRdb to 2015 to 2018). General notes on the study: An earlier analysis of about 530 of the donors reported approximately 280 Gb of sequence data and around 120 million unique TCR beta sequences obtained from around 170 million T cells. An early release covering roughly 600 HLA-typed donors comprised 250 to 350 gigabases of sequencing data and around 80 million unique TCR sequences. Of the 350 to 450 genotyped donors, roughly 80% were placed in the genetic ancestry cluster associated with self-reported Caucasian donors. The aim of the study was to test whether cataloging public T cell receptors could identify signatures of past pathogen exposure. Using immunosequencing, the study profiled T cell repertoires from 550 to 750 subjects and related those repertoires to cytomegalovirus serostatus. In addition to the first cohort of around 670 subjects, a separate validation cohort of around 110 different subjects was used. To predict cytomegalovirus infection status, the study brought together high-throughput TCR immunosequencing, statistical association of individual TCRs with disease status, and machine learning. To study patterns of TCR occurrence, a later analysis re-analyzed previously published TCR beta repertoires from 650 to 750 donors and added high-resolution HLA genotyping. In the later analysis, no new phenotypic data were used to find candidate immune exposures; instead, reliance was placed on TCR beta sequences and their occurrence across donors. An earlier analysis of some 500 of the donors applied high-throughput TCR beta sequencing to assess whether each TCR beta V gene segment acted as functional or pseudogenic. Donor age, sex, ethnicity and CMV serostatus were compiled together with the repertoire data. In a later genetic analysis, genome-wide SNP genotypes for about 60% of the 666 donors were used, and that subset was treated as a discovery cohort. All discovery cohort repertoires had been generated using a single sequencing platform. Class I and class II HLA loci were covered by the typing at four-digit resolution. The number of typed donors differed by locus: about 629-630 for A, B, C, DRB1 and DQB1; 500 to 550 for DQA1; around 610 for DPA1; and roughly 470 for DPB1. Roughly 5 DR-DQ haplotypes were handled as single units for association and clustering, since linkage in the cohort was strong. Across around 400 genotyped donors of the cohort, an average of roughly 230,000 unique TCR beta nucleotide sequences per donor were sequenced, and roughly a sixth of those sequences were non-productive.

Findings and caveats that apply to the study as a whole: The authors suggested that the approach could potentially be generalized to other disease states and immunological phenotypes. In a later genetic analysis, a missense DCLRE1C variant was associated with V-gene and J-gene trimming of TCR beta chains, and the association was replicated in an independent cohort. A further reported finding was that TCR beta sequences accurately predicted the HLA-A and HLA-B alleles for most subjects in the first cohort. Linkage disequilibrium might explain the correlated functional status among segregating V segments, but an unknown experimental factor could not be excluded. Presence/absence analyses assumed roughly uniform sequencing depth across donors, an assumption that may not hold. A later analysis associated 15,000 or so TCR beta sequences with specific HLA alleles at a false discovery rate of 0.05. Most CMV-associated TCR beta chains appeared to be HLA-restricted in a later analysis, and the HLA associations seemed to be driven largely by CMV exposure. According to a later analysis, TCR association rates differed among HLA loci, with DRB1 alleles showing the most associated TCRs and HLA-C alleles showing the fewest. In this cohort, only TCR beta chains were sequenced, and detectable features were limited by the absence of alpha or paired-chain data. According to a later analysis, parvovirus B19, influenza, CMV and Epstein-Barr virus appeared linked to several top co-occurrence clusters. Three of the identified cytomegalovirus-associated TCR beta chains were confirmed in vitro to be specific for cytomegalovirus antigens. A total of 164 TCR beta chains were listed by the study as associated with cytomegalovirus. Because some donors lacked HLA typing at each locus, the association tests relied only on the typed subset. The earlier analysis of 587 of the donors excluded around 17 rarely observed V segments, including chromosome 9 orphons, because counts were too low. Cytomegalovirus status was reported to be diagnosed by the classifier with high specificity and sensitivity in both the original and validation cohorts. A cluster of highly shared sequence variants was judged likely to represent a technical artifact of the sequencing pipeline. Compared with the approximately 700-donor mean, donors in an Asian-associated ancestry cluster had fewer N-insertions in productive TCRs, according to a later genetic analysis. Strong co-occurrence of HLA alleles, especially DR and DQ, made assigning TCR associations to individual alleles difficult. Across donors, most TCR sequences were observed very rarely, whereas some public TCRs were present in many individuals. For the cohort, immune exposure information was limited to CMV serostatus. Broadly in line with IMGT annotations, most TCR beta V segments showed up in productive rearrangements about 87% or about 30% of the time in an earlier analysis of several hundred of the donors. In a later analysis, HLA-associated TCR beta chains showed more clonal expansion and lower generation probabilities than non-associated chains that were equally common.

Sequenced material: PBMCs. The receptor's source is a young woman in good health and CMV-seropositive.

The CDR3 here reads CASSQLSGSEPDTQYF. The DNA sequence is given as TGTGCCAGCAGCCAACTTAGCGGGAGCGAGCCAGATACGCAGTATTTT. Rearrangement joined TRBV4-2 to TRBJ2-3; 9 middle bases align to TRBD2. CDR1 LGHNA and CDR2 YNFKEQ were looked up in the germline V gene. The CDR3 starts with the cysteine, ends with the phenylalanine, and has 16 residues. The retained sequence is limited to the CDR3, 48 bases, with the frame set at the first base. After removal of 2 bases from V and 4 bases from J, the junction retains 7 bases not matched to a gene.